This T cell receptor (beta chain) is from a study of tumor-infiltrating lymphocytes in primary liver carcinoma (dated by TCRdb to about 2017). Study-level background: Between November 2015 and March 2016, a few patients in China with histopathologically diagnosed primary liver carcinoma had surgical resection. Of the five patients (three men and two women, aged 30 to 69 years), four had hepatocellular carcinoma and one had combined HCC and intrahepatic cholangiocarcinoma. Tumors of the five patients were stage T1-T3 N0M0 with maximum diameters of roughly 4.2 to 10 cm. Roughly 3.5 to 7.5 million productive TCRbeta reads were obtained per sample, and no significant difference in read depth was found between tissue types. For each liver tumor, the study sampled five regions along with adjacent normal tissue and blood, and applied TCRbeta repertoire sequencing, expression microarrays and whole-exome sequencing. A total of roughly 35 specimens from 5 patients went through TCRbeta repertoire sequencing, namely 25 tumor regions, 5 adjacent noncancerous liver tissues and 5 peripheral blood samples. Repertoires from technical replicates were highly reproducible, with mean shared-clone rates about 0.86 and correlation coefficients above 0.98.

As for this clonotype: Its antigen is not yet known. Base qualities were left out, and no much larger clone turns up one base away.

What the study reported, not specific to this receptor: With just five patients in the study, the authors point out that the findings should be validated in a larger study. Bulk unsorted samples precluded comparing CD4+ and CD8+ T cell repertoires. Repertoire overlap was found to be higher between tumor regions (mean around 36%) than between tumor-adjacent (around 17%) or tumor-blood (around 15%) pairs, consistent with antigen-driven expansion. Compared with blood, tumors had a significantly larger share of the repertoire taken up by the top 250 clones (p = 0.039). Because only the TCR beta chain was sequenced and unpaired alpha chains were not captured, true repertoire diversity is likely underestimated.

Starting from roughly 540 ng total RNA, TCRbeta-specific cDNA was produced by reverse transcription with a constant-region primer and ProtoScript II reverse transcriptase. TCRbeta libraries were built with three nested multiplex PCR rounds, a slightly modified ARM-PCR procedure. Multiplex TRBV1-TRBV30 forward primers and a Cbeta reverse primer were used in the first two PCR rounds, each of which was run for approximately 11 cycles. Sample barcodes and Illumina adapters were attached in a final 25-cycle PCR using Deep VentR polymerase. Amplicons of 200-500 bp were gel-purified with a QIAquick gel extraction kit before sequencing. The TCRbeta amplicons were sequenced with 250-bp paired-end reads on an Illumina HiSeq 2500. For the original study's pipeline: Trimmomatic v0.33 was used to quality-trim the reads, and FLASH v1.2.11 was used to merge paired reads so that full CDR3 sequences could be recovered. MiGEC v1.2.1b assigned V, D and J germline segments to the rearranged TCRbeta sequences. Clonotype statistics, along with Shannon-Wiener diversity indices, were calculated using VDJtools v1.0.0. To reduce sampling bias, subsequent analyses other than the diversity analysis used only the 250 most abundant clonotypes in each sample. TCRdb reprocessing: public reads trimmed at Q25 with fastp, clones called with MiXCR, in-frame beta chains kept. Merged by CDR3 protein, the rows form single entries marked with the most common genes and DNA. For this entry, the V and J calls and clone size follow TCRdb and not the study's own pipeline. For this sample the table gives 300,000 to 400,000 distinct CDR3 sequences, of which around three fifths were detected only once. The ten most abundant clones make up under 8% of the sample.

The CDR3, from cysteine to phenylalanine, totals 17 residues. Just the 51-base CDR3 DNA is kept, in frame starting at base 1. The germline V gene gives CDR1 as MNHEY and CDR2 as SVGEGT. V drops 0 bases and J drops 0 bases, leaving 12 bases in between. TRIzol reagent was used to extract blood RNA from unsorted whole blood, while the DNeasy Blood & Tissue kit provided the germline DNA. Patients had chronic HBV infection and were treatment-naive at sampling. About 3.7 milliliters of peripheral blood were collected into K2EDTA tubes before surgery. The chain is made from TRBV6-2 or TRBV6-3 and TRBJ2-1; the D gene is unclear. Material for sequencing was peripheral blood. The receptor's source is a middle-aged man with primary liver carcinoma and hepatitis B virus infection. The CDR3 region reads CASSYSETGGSYNEQFF. The nucleotides read TGTGCCAGCAGTTACTCCGAGACTGGTGGCTCCTACAATGAGCAGTTCTTC.